Below are 31 T cell receptor beta chains sequenced from a single sample in a study of T cells after yellow fever vaccination. TCRdb processed the 5' RACE reads anew with MiXCR; each CDR3 protein has one entry. The table includes about 350,000 distinct CDR3 sequences, 11% detected once. Sequences were derived from PBMCs, sampled on the day of the first yellow fever vaccination. The receptor set was obtained from a man aged 18 to 30 who received the YFV17D yellow fever vaccine.

This clonotype was picked up a small number of times. The rearrangement links TRBV18 to TRBJ1-1, with D hard to call. The CDR3 has 13 amino acids. The V gene's germline CDR1 is KGHSH and CDR2 LQKENI. V gave up 0 bases and J gave up 0 bases, with 2 bases separating them. In DNA form, the CDR3 reads TGTGCCAGCTCACCACCGGTGAACACTGAAGCTTTCTTT. It yields the protein CASSPPVNTEAFF.

There are a few counts of this clonotype. The chain employs TRBV12-3 or TRBV12-4 and TRBJ2-7; D unclear. V shed 8 bases and J shed 7 bases, with 6 bases lying between them. CDR3 size: 9 residues. CDR3 sequence reads: CASPEEQYF. CDR3 nucleotide sequence: TGTGCCAGCCCAGAGGAGCAGTACTTC.

This sequence joins TRBV7-2 and TRBJ2-5; D might be TRBD1 (6 bases). The V gene's germline CDR1 is SGHTA and CDR2 FQGNSA. V lost 6 bases to trimming and J lost 3 bases, with 23 bases between them. The CDR3 sequence is 17 residues long. The CDR3 protein is CASRAPVTGKFEETQYF. CDR3 nucleotides: TGTGCCAGCAGGGCCCCCGTGACAGGCAAGTTCGAAGAGACCCAGTACTTC.

Ten or more counts support this clonotype. One end of the junction does not line up with germline, which may come from a read error. The rearrangement links TRBV5-1 to TRBJ1-1; D is ambiguous. CDR1 is SGHRS and CDR2 is YFSETQ in the germline V gene. CDR3 size: 13 residues. The chain's CDR3 is CASSFSGNTEAFF. Written as DNA, the CDR3 is TGTGCCAGCAGTTTCTCCGGAAACACTGAAGCTTTCTTT. The variable domain in full, completed from reference TRBV5-1 and TRBJ1-1, reads KAGVTQTPRYLIKTRGQQVTLSCSPISGHRSVSWYQQTPGQGLQFLFEYFSETQRNKGNFPGRFSGRQFSNSRSEMNVSTLELGDSALYLCASSFSGNTEAFFGQGTRLTVV.

CDR3 amino acids: CASSPGVINYGYTF. CDR3 nucleotides: TGTGCCAGCAGTCCCGGAGTGATTAACTATGGCTACACCTTC. The chain uses TRBV6-1 and TRBJ1-2; D remains ambiguous. The CDR3 contains 14 residues. CDR1 is MNHNS, CDR2 SASEGT, per germline. V gave up 5 bases and J gave up 1 base, with 11 bases separating them.

The CDR3 nucleotides read TGTGCCAGCAGCCCGGGAAGGCGCACTGAAGCTTTCTTT. It is translated as CASSPGRRTEAFF. The chain employs TRBV7-2 and TRBJ1-1, with no clear D. Trimming removed 5 bases at V and 4 bases at J, with 11 bases between. Germline V CDR1 and CDR2: SGHTA, FQGNSA. CDR3 size: 13 residues.

J is TRBJ1-2 and V is TRBV4-1; D is ambiguous. The CDR3 has 14 residues. CDR1 is MGHRA, CDR2 YSYEKL, per germline. V dropped 1 base and J dropped 3 bases, with 9 bases sitting between them. Here the CDR3 reads CASSQGTTDYGYTF. The CDR3 region has the DNA TGCGCCAGCAGCCAAGGCACAACGGACTATGGCTACACCTTC.

This clonotype showed up just a few times. The chain is built from TRBV20-1 and TRBJ1-6; weak D call: TRBD1 (5 bases). V lost 6 bases, J lost 7 bases, and 16 bases lay in between. Germline CDR1 is DFQATT and CDR2 is SNEGSKA (reference sequence). The CDR3 loop spans 14 amino acids. CDR3 nucleotides: TGCAGTGCCTCGCGAGGGGAGTTGAATTCACCCCTCCACTTT. It translates to CSASRGELNSPLHF.

In this sample, this clonotype turned up a few times. CDR3 sequence reads: CASSTGAKAFF. In nucleotides, the CDR3 is TGTGCCAGCAGCACAGGGGCAAAAGCTTTCTTT. This chain connects TRBV12-3 or TRBV12-4 to TRBJ1-1; TRBD1 matches at 7 bases. The CDR3 covers 11 residues. Trimming removed 6 bases from V and 9 bases from J; junction bases left unmatched: 4.

In this sample, this clonotype turned up many times. V is TRBV20-1 and J is TRBJ2-7; D perhaps matches TRBD1 (5 bases). CDR3 length: 15 amino acids. Germline CDR1 and CDR2: DFQATT and SNEGSKA (reference sequence). The ends were cut back, 1 base at V and 7 bases at J, with 20 bases in the middle. The CDR3 reads CSARVSARAVGEQYF. DNA of the CDR3: TGCAGTGCTAGAGTATCGGCCAGGGCCGTGGGGGAGCAGTACTTC.

This clonotype occurred a few times. The chain carries TRBV7-7 and TRBJ2-3; 9 positions agree with TRBD1. The germline V gene has CDR1 SSHAT and CDR2 FNYEAQ (reference sequence). The V segment lost 7 bases and the J segment 1 base; nucleotides outside the gene matches: 6. The CDR3 runs to 15 residues. The CDR3 spells CASTLGTGRTDTQYF. CDR3 coding DNA: TGTGCCAGCACCCTGGGGACAGGGCGCACAGATACGCAGTATTTT.

This clonotype has at least ten counts. The chain links TRBV6-1 to TRBJ2-7; D is unclear. Per the germline V gene, CDR1 is MNHNS and CDR2 is SASEGT. V dropped 4 bases and J dropped 5 bases, with 18 bases sitting between them. CDR3 size: 15 residues. The CDR3 DNA reads TGTGCCAGCAGTGGGTCCTGGGGTTCTCCCAACGAGCAGTACGTC. Amino acid sequence: CASSGSWGSPNEQYV.

The chain recombines TRBV7-9 with TRBJ2-7; D ambiguous. V gave up 5 bases and J gave up 0 bases, with 14 bases separating them. The CDR3 is made up of 15 amino acids. CDR1 is SEHNR and CDR2 is FQNEAQ in the germline V gene (reference sequence). The CDR3 sequence: CASSPSSRLSYEQYF. The CDR3 DNA reads as TGTGCCAGCAGCCCCAGCTCCCGACTCTCCTACGAGCAGTACTTC.

V is TRBV7-9 and J is TRBJ2-1; D possibly corresponds to TRBD1 (5 bases). V was pared by 4 bases and J by 3 bases, with 10 bases between. The CDR3 has 14 amino acids. Germline lookup yields CDR1 SEHNR and CDR2 FQNEAQ (reference sequence). This chain's CDR3 is CASSSGPLYNEQFF. The CDR3 DNA reads TGTGCCAGCAGCTCAGGGCCACTCTACAATGAGCAGTTCTTC.

The chain joins TRBV3-1 to TRBJ1-3, with D possibly matching TRBD1 (5 bases). This CDR3 contains 13 residues. Trimming took off 3 bases at V and 4 bases at J, with 7 bases between the two ends. The germline V gene has CDR1 LGHDT and CDR2 YNNKEL (reference sequence). The chain's CDR3 is CASSQDMGNTIYF. In DNA form, the CDR3 reads TGTGCCAGCAGCCAGGACATGGGAAACACCATATATTTT.

This clonotype was observed a few times. V is TRBV4-3 and J is TRBJ2-5; D is undetermined. Germline V CDR1 and CDR2: LGHNA, YSLEER. V lost 4 bases and J 0 bases, leaving 6 bases between the germline ends. CDR3 length equals 13 residues. In nucleotides, the CDR3 is TGCGCCAGCAGCCGACAATACCAAGAGACCCAGTACTTC. Translating gives CASSRQYQETQYF.

V is TRBV7-6 and J is TRBJ2-7; possibly TRBD2 for D (5 bases). In germline, CDR1 is SGHVS, CDR2 FNYEAQ. V dropped 5 bases and J dropped 2 bases, with 10 bases sitting between them. The CDR3 length is 13 residues. DNA for the CDR3: TGTGCCAGCAGCACGACCGGGACCTACGAGCAGTACTTC. This codes for CASSTTGTYEQYF.

This clonotype was seen ten or more times. The chain uses TRBV2 and TRBJ2-1, with D perhaps matching TRBD2 (5 bases). Looked up from germline, CDR1 is SNHLY and CDR2 is FYNNEI. Trimming removed 6 bases at V and 8 bases at J, with 11 bases between. The length of the CDR3 is 12 residues. The CDR3 loop reads CASRFFSDEQFF. The CDR3 bases are TGTGCCAGCAGGTTCTTTAGCGATGAGCAGTTCTTC.

This chain links TRBV28 with TRBJ1-2; D perhaps matches TRBD1 (6 bases). This CDR3 spans 14 amino acids. V lost 1 base, J lost 6 bases, and 12 bases lay in between. Germline V CDR1 and CDR2: MDHEN, SYDVKM. CDR3 protein: CASSLFVRTDGYTF. The CDR3 DNA is TGTGCCAGCAGTTTATTCGTCCGGACAGATGGCTACACCTTC.

The sample holds a few counts of this clonotype. J is TRBJ2-5 and V is TRBV2, with TRBD2 matching over 10 bases. Germline CDR1 reads SNHLY; CDR2 reads FYNNEI. The CDR3 is 14 amino acids. The junction had 4 bases not matched to a gene; V was cut back by 6 bases and J by 3 bases. The CDR3 loop is CASRGLARKETQYF. CDR3 bases: TGTGCCAGCAGGGGACTAGCGAGGAAAGAGACCCAGTACTTC.

This clonotype came up many times. V is TRBV5-8 and J is TRBJ2-3; D is unresolved. V was trimmed by 4 bases and J by 3 bases, leaving 9 bases between them. The germline V gene has CDR1 SGHTS and CDR2 YDEGEE. The CDR3 runs 13 residues. In nucleotides, the CDR3 is TGTGCCAGCAGCCGTACGAGGACAGATACGCAGTATTTT. The encoded protein is CASSRTRTDTQYF.

This clonotype came up a few times. This sequence joins TRBV14 and TRBJ1-2; D possibly corresponds to TRBD1 (6 bases). The V gene lost 7 bases and the J gene lost 2 bases, with 14 bases spanning the gap. This CDR3 spans 14 amino acids. Looked up from germline, CDR1 is SGHDN and CDR2 is FVKESK. DNA of the CDR3: TGTGCCAGCACACCCGGGGGGCCCAACTATGGCTACACCTTC. This sequence encodes CASTPGGPNYGYTF.

The chain recombines TRBV24-1 with TRBJ2-1; D gene uncertain. CDR1 is KGHDR and CDR2 is SFDVKD in the germline V gene. This CDR3 contains 12 residues. The V end was cut by 3 bases, the J end by 12 bases, with 11 bases between. The DNA for the CDR3 is TGTGCCACCAGTGATACTGGTGGTGGGCAGTTCTTC. Translation: CATSDTGGGQFF.

J is TRBJ2-1 and V is TRBV20-1; 13 nucleotides line up with TRBD2. The length of the CDR3 is 14 residues. CDR1 is DFQATT, CDR2 SNEGSKA, per germline (reference sequence). With V trimmed by 4 bases and J by 6 bases, 3 bases remained unmatched. Written as DNA, the CDR3 is TGCAGTGCTATGGGACTAGCGGGGCTCAATGAGCAGTTCTTC. Protein product: CSAMGLAGLNEQFF.

This clonotype has ten or more counts. The gene calls are TRBV10-3 and TRBJ2-4; 12 positions match TRBD2. The CDR3 is 19 residues long. CDR1 is ENHRY and CDR2 is SYGVKD in the germline V gene. V was pared by 5 bases and J by 6 bases, with 17 bases of the junction left unmatched. The DNA of the CDR3 is TGTGCCATCAGTCGAAAGTTGACTAGCGGGGGTTGGATGGGAAACATTCAGTACTTC. It specifies CAISRKLTSGGWMGNIQYF.

This chain joins TRBV25-1 and TRBJ2-7; D unclear. With 4 bases removed from V and 0 bases from J, the gap between germline ends came to 7 bases. The CDR3 sequence is 13 residues long. Germline CDR1 MGHDK, CDR2 SYGVNS. CDR3 sequence (DNA): TGTGCCAGCAGTGTACAGAGCTCCTACGAGCAGTACTTC. As protein: CASSVQSSYEQYF.

In this sample, this clonotype turned up a few times. This chain connects TRBV12-3 or TRBV12-4 to TRBJ2-3; TRBD2 might be the D (6 bases). The CDR3 extends over 15 amino acids. V was pared by 1 base and J by 2 bases, with 10 bases between. In DNA, the CDR3 is TGTGCCAGCAGTTTAGAGCGGGTACCCACAGATACGCAGTATTTT. This codes for CASSLERVPTDTQYF.

This clonotype appeared a few times. V is TRBV7-2 and J is TRBJ1-2; 8 bases fit TRBD1. Germline V lookup: CDR1 SGHTA, CDR2 FQGNSA. Unmatched junction bases numbered 6, after V lost 5 bases and J lost 4 bases. The CDR3 loop spans 14 amino acids. The CDR3: CASSVLTGGYGYTF. DNA for the CDR3: TGTGCCAGCAGCGTATTAACAGGGGGCTATGGCTACACCTTC.

The chain combines TRBV7-9 with TRBJ2-2, with D possibly being TRBD1 or TRBD2 (7 bases each). Germline CDR1 is SEHNR and CDR2 is FQNEAQ (reference sequence). V gave up 1 base and J gave up 4 bases, with 13 bases separating them. The length of the CDR3 is 16 residues. The CDR3 coding sequence is TGTGCCAGCAGCTTAGTCGGCAGGGGGGGCACCGGGGAGCTGTTTTTT. Amino acid sequence: CASSLVGRGGTGELFF.

This clonotype was seen ten or more times. The V gene is TRBV12-3 or TRBV12-4, the J gene TRBJ1-5; D is undetermined. Trimming left V 7 bases short and J 0 bases short, with 10 bases between. The CDR3 loop spans 14 amino acids. CDR3 nucleotides: TGTGCCAGCATCGAGGACGGTAGCAATCAGCCCCAGCATTTT. Translation gives CASIEDGSNQPQHF.

This chain connects TRBV12-3 or TRBV12-4 to TRBJ1-2; no reliable D call. Between the trimmed V and J ends, which lost 5 bases and 8 bases, there was a span of 18 bases. The length of the CDR3 is 14 residues. The CDR3 DNA reads as TGTGCCAGCAGTCCCGGCCGACGCGGACGAGGCTACACCTTC. It is translated as CASSPGRRGRGYTF.